A selection of T cell receptor beta chains follows, all from one sample in a study of shared clonotypes between healthy human individuals. Data came from immunoSEQ multiplex PCR; TCRdb stores just in-frame clones and leaves some out. The sample carries over 2,000,000 clones, about 93% recorded once. Sequencing was performed on naive CD8+ T cells from PBMCs. These TCRs come from a man between 18 and 35 years old in good health. Some clones in this sample may be carry-over from other donors' samples. The conserved cysteine and the conserved F or W are not part of the CDR3 here.

v_gene	j_gene	CDR3aa
TRBV27	TRBJ2-7	ASSLVGRGFYEQY
TRBV25-1	TRBJ2-5	ASSEAVGTETQY
TRBV9	TRBJ2-6	ASSAWTGPGANVLT
TRBV27	TRBJ1-1	ASSLRLGTEAF
TRBV28	TRBJ2-1	ARCSGNNEQF
TRBV5-6	TRBJ1-1	ASSFTGIPEAF
TRBV9	TRBJ1-4	ASSVAGGNEKLF
TRBV27	TRBJ2-7	ASSFLPYEQY
TRBV19	TRBJ2-7	ASQDRGSSGFLSEQY
TRBV19	TRBJ2-1	ASMRGTGAYNEQF
TRBV27	TRBJ2-7	ASSLAAGEVYEQY
TRBV16	TRBJ2-2	ASSLWTGNTGELF
TRBV15	TRBJ2-2	ATSRDRWLANTGELF
TRBV2	TRBJ1-4	ASSDGPGGEKLF
TRBV7-2	TRBJ2-1	ASSPPGLVGNEQF
TRBV19	TRBJ2-7	ASSPGTLTYEQY
TRBV30	TRBJ2-1	AWRGEPTFGEQF
TRBV10-3	TRBJ1-1	AISGDRGSTEAF
TRBV27	TRBJ1-1	ASRVRGPRNEAF
TRBV19	TRBJ2-7	ASSIPGSYEQY
TRBV11-2	TRBJ1-1	ASSFFTTRGTEAF
TRBV12-5	TRBJ2-2	ASGLTAENTGELF
TRBV29-1	TRBJ1-2	SVLDRGHYGYT
TRBV28	TRBJ2-1	ASSFDNEQF
TRBV18	TRBJ1-5	ASSLARQGASNQPQH
TRBV27	TRBJ2-7	ASGFLYEQY
TRBV4-3	TRBJ1-3	ASSQGLTFSGNTIY
TRBV27	TRBJ1-1	ASSPSTGNLNTEAF
TRBV7-9	TRBJ2-3	ASSLPITDTQY
TRBV2	TRBJ2-1	ATEPWDSGSPFSYNEQF
TRBV19	TRBJ1-1	ASSTFGGGTEAF
TRBV7-9	TRBJ2-1	ATHEIAGVLNEQF
TRBV27	TRBJ2-3	ASILRPGLRLTDTQY
TRBV30	TRBJ1-1	AWSLAGAEAF
TRBV11-2	TRBJ2-5	ASSFPTSGAPVDETQY
TRBV11-1	TRBJ2-2	ASSAGQGWTGELF
TRBV7-9	TRBJ2-1	ASSLSEPHPNEQF
TRBV7-2	TRBJ2-3	ASSLIKDRVVLADTQY
TRBV14	TRBJ2-5	ASSPWTGVETQY
TRBV9	TRBJ2-5	ASSPRDNPQETQY
TRBV4-2	TRBJ2-3	ASSQDRVGVTDTQY
TRBV19	TRBJ1-1	ASSIGAAAEAF
TRBV27	TRBJ2-2	ASSFQGEVGELF
TRBV7-9	TRBJ2-7	ASSLGGEGPWAYEQY
TRBV7-2	TRBJ2-1	ASSPDNEQF
TRBV7-7	TRBJ1-5	ASSSAVRGQPQH
TRBV7-3	TRBJ2-3	ASSTGLAGETDTQY
TRBV28	TRBJ1-2	ASSSQVAGYT
TRBV15	TRBJ2-7	ATSRVPGAPYEQY